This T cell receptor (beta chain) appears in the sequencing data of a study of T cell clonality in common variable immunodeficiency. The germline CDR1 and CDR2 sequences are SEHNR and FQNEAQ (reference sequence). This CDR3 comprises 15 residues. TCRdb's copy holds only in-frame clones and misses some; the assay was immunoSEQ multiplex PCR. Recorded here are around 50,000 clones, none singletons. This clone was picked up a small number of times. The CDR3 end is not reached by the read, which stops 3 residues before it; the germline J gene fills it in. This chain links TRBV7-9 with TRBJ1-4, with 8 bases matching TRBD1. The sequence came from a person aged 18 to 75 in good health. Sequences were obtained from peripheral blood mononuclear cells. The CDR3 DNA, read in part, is TGTGCCAGCAGCTCGAACTTGGACAGGGCTTCACCA. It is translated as CASSSNLDRASP. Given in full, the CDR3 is CASSSNLDRASPLFF.